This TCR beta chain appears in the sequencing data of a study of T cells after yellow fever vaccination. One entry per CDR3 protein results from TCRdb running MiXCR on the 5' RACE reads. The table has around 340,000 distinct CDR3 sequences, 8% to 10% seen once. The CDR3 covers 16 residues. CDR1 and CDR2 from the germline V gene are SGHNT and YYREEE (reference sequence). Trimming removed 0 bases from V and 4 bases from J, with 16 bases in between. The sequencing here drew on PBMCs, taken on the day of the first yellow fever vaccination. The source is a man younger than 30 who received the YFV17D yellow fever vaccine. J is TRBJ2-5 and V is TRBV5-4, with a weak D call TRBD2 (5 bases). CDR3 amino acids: CASSLGGLGIGETQYF. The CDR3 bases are TGTGCCAGCAGCTTGGGCGGGTTGGGAATAGGAGAGACCCAGTACTTC.